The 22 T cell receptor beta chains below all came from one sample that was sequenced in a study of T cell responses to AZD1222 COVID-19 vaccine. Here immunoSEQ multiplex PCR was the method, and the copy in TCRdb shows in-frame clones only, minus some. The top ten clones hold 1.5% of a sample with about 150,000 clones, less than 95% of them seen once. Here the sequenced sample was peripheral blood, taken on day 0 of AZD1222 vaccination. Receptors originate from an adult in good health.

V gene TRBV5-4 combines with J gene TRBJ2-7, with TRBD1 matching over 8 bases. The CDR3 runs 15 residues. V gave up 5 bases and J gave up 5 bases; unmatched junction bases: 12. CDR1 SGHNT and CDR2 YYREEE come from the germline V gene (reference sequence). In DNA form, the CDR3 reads TGTGCCAGCAGAAAGGACAGGGCCCGAGAAAACGAGCAGTACTTC. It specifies CASRKDRARENEQYF.

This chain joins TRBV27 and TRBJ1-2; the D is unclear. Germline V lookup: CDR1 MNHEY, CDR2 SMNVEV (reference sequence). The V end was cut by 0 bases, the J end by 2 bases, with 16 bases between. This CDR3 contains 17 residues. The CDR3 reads CASSLSSGYFANYGYTF. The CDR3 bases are TGTGCCAGCAGTTTATCTTCGGGCTATTTTGCCAACTATGGCTACACCTTC.

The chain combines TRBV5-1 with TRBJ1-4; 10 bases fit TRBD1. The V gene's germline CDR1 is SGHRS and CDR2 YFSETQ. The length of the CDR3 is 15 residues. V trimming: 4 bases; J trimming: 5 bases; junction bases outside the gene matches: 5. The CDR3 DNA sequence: TGCGCCAGCAGCAGAGGGACAGGGGAGAATGAAAAACTGTTTTTT. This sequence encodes CASSRGTGENEKLFF.

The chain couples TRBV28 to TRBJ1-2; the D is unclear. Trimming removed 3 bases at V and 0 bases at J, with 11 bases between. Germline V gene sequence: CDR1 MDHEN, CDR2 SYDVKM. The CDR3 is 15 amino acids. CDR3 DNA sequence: TGTGCCAGCAGTTTGGTCACAGCTTCTAACTATGGCTACACCTTC. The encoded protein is CASSLVTASNYGYTF.

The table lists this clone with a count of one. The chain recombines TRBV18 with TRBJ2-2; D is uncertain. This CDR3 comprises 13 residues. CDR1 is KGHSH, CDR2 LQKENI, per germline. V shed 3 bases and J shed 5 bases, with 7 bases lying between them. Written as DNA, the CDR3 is TGTGCCAGCTCACCGGTGGGAACCGGGGAGCTGTTTTTT. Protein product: CASSPVGTGELFF. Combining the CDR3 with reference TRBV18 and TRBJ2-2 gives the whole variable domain NAGVMQNPRHLVRRRGQEARLRCSPMKGHSHVYWYRQLPEEGLKFMVYLQKENIIDESGMPKERFSAEFPKEGPSILRIQQVVRGDSAAYFCASSPVGTGELFFGEGSRLTVL.

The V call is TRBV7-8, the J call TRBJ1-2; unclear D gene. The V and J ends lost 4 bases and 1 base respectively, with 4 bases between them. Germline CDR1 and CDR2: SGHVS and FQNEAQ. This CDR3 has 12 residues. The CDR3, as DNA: TGTGCCAGCAGCTATCTTAACTATGGCTACACCTTC. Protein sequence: CASSYLNYGYTF. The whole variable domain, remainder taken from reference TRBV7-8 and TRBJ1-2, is GAGVSQSPRYKVAKRGQDVALRCDPISGHVSLFWYQQALGQGPEFLTYFQNEAQLDKSGLPSDRFFAERPEGSVSTLKIQRTQQEDSAVYLCASSYLNYGYTFGSGTRLTVV.

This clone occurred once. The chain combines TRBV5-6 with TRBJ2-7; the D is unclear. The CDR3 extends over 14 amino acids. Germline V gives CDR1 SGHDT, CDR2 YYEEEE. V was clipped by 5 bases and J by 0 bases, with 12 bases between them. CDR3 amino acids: CASSPDLSSYEQYF. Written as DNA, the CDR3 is TGTGCCAGCAGTCCCGATCTTTCCTCCTACGAGCAGTACTTC. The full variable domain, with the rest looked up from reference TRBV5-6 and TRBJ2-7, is DAGVTQSPTHLIKTRGQQVTLRCSPKSGHDTVSWYQQALGQGPQFIFQYYEEEERQRGNFPDRFSGHQFPNYSSELNVNALLLGDSALYLCASSPDLSSYEQYFGPGTRLTVT.

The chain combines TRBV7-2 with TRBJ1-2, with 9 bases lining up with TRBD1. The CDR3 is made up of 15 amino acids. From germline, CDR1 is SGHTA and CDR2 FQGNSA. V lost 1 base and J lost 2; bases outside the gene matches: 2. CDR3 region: CASSLGTGVNYGYTF. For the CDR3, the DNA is TGTGCCAGCAGCTTAGGGACAGGGGTAAACTATGGCTACACCTTC.

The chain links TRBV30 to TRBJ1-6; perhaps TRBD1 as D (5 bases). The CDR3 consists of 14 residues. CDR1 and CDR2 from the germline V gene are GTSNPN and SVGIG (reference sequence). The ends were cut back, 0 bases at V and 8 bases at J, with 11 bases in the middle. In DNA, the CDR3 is TGTGCCTGGAGTGTTTCAGGGAGGGATTCACCCCTCCACTTT. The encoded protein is CAWSVSGRDSPLHF.

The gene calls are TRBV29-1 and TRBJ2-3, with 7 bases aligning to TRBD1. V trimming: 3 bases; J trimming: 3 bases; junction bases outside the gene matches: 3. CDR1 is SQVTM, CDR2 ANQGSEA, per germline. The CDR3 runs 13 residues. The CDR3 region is CSVEVQGTDTQYF. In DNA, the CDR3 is TGCAGCGTTGAGGTACAGGGGACAGATACGCAGTATTTT.

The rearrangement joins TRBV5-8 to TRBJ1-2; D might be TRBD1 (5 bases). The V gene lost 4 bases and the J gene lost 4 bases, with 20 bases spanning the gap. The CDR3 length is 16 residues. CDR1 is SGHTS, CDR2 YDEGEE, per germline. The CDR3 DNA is TGTGCCAGCAGCAGAACCGGGACGGAGGGTAGCTATGGCTACACCTTC. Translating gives CASSRTGTEGSYGYTF.

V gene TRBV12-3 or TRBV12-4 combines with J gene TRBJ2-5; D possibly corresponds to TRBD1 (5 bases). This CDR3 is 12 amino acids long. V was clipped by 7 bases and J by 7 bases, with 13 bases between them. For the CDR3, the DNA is TGTGCCAGCAACACAGGATTGAGGACCCAGTACTTC. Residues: CASNTGLRTQYF.

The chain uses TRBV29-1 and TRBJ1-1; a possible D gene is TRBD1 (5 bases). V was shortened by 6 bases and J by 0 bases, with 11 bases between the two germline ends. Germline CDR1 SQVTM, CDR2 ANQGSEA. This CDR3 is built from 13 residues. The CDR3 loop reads CSVSGRLNTEAFF. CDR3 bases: TGCAGCGTCTCGGGACGGCTGAACACTGAAGCTTTCTTT.

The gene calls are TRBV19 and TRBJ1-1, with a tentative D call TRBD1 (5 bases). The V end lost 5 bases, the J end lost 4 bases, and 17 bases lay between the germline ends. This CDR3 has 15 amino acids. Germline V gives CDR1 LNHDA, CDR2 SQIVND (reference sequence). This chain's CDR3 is CASSVNSGGGTEAFF. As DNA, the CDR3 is TGTGCCAGTAGTGTAAACTCCGGGGGGGGCACTGAAGCTTTCTTT.

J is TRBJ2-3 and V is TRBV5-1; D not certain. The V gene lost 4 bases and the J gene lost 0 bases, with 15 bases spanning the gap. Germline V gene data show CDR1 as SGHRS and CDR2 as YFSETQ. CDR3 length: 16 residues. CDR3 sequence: CASSHLQVTSTDTQYF. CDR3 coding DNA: TGCGCCAGCAGCCACCTTCAGGTGACTAGCACAGATACGCAGTATTTT. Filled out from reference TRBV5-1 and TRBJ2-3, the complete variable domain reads KAGVTQTPRYLIKTRGQQVTLSCSPISGHRSVSWYQQTPGQGLQFLFEYFSETQRNKGNFPGRFSGRQFSNSRSEMNVSTLELGDSALYLCASSHLQVTSTDTQYFGPGTRLTVL.

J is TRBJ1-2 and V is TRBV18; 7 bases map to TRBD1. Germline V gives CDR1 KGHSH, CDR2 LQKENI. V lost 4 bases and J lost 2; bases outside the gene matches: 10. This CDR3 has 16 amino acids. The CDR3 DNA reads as TGTGCCAGCTCACTACAAAGGGACAGACAGAACTATGGCTACACCTTC. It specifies CASSLQRDRQNYGYTF.

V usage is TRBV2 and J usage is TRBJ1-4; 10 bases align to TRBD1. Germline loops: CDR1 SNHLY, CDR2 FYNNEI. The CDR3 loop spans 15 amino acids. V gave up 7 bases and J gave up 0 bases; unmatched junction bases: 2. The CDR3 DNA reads TGTGCCAGCAATGGACAGGGGGCAACTAATGAAAAACTGTTTTTT. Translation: CASNGQGATNEKLFF.

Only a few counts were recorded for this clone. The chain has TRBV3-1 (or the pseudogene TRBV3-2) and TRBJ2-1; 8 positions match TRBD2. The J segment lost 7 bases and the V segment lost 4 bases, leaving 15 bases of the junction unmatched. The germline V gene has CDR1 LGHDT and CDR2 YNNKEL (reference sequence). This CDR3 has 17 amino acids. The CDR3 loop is CASSLPSGAGGRNEQFF. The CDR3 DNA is TGTGCCAGCAGCCTCCCCTCGGGGGCGGGGGGTCGGAATGAGCAGTTCTTC.

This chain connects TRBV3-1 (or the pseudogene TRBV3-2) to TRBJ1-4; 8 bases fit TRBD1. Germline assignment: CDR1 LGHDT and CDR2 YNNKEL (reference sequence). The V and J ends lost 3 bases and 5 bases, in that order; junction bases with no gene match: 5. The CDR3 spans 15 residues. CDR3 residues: CASSHSAGGNEKLFF. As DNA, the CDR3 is TGTGCCAGCAGCCACTCGGCAGGGGGCAATGAAAAACTGTTTTTT.

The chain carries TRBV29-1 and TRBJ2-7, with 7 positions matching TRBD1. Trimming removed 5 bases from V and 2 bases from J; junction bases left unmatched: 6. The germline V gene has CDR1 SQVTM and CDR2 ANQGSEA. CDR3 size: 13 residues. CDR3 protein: CSVPGTDTYEQYF. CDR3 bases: TGCAGCGTTCCCGGGACAGATACCTACGAGCAGTACTTC.

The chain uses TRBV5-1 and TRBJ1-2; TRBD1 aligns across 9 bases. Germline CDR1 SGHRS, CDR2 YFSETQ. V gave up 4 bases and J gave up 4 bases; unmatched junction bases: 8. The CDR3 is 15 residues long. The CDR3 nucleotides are TGCGCCAGCAGCCCTGGACAGGGGTATTTCTATGGCTACACCTTC. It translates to CASSPGQGYFYGYTF.

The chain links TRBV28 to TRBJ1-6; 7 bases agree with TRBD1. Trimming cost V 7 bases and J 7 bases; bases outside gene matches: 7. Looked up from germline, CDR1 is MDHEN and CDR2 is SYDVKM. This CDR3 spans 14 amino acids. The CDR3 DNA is TGTGCCAGCACCCAACAGGGGCGAAATTCACCCCTCCACTTT. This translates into CASTQQGRNSPLHF.